Sequencing of this T cell receptor (beta chain) was carried out in a study of blood T cell repertoires in COVID-19. Study information: COVID-19 samples collected from the United States, Italy and Spain covered acute and convalescent phases. The cDNA or gDNA used as material had been derived from T cells, B-cell-depleted T cells, or PBMCs.

Libraries were prepared by immunoSEQ multiplex PCR; TCRdb keeps only in-frame clonotypes and omits some of them. The table has approximately 300,000 clones, 89% seen once. This CDR3 has 17 residues. CDR1 is SGHRS, CDR2 YFSETQ, per germline. The J segment lost 5 bases and the V segment lost 0 bases, leaving 10 bases of the junction unmatched. Enrolled through a virtual design, the participants were between 18 and 89 years of age and came from about two dozen US areas. The clonotype originates from a man aged 55 to 70 who had recovered from COVID-19. Sequenced: PBMCs or T cells enriched from blood (not recorded which). The rearrangement links TRBV5-1 to TRBJ2-7; TRBD2 matches 11 bases. Here the CDR3 reads CASSLAVVAGGPNEQYF. The CDR3 nucleotides read TGCGCCAGCAGCTTGGCCGTGGTAGCGGGAGGGCCCAACGAGCAGTACTTC.